This TCR beta chain was retrieved from a study of CD8 T cells in ankylosing spondylitis. This clonotype appeared a few times. V lost 4 bases, J lost 5 bases, and 9 bases lay in between. The V gene's germline CDR1 is SGHRS and CDR2 YFSETQ. This CDR3 region has 12 residues. Each CDR3 protein gets one entry after TCRdb re-called the 5' RACE reads with MiXCR. The sample records about 140,000 distinct CDR3 sequences, approximately 8.4% being singletons. The chain links TRBV5-1 to TRBJ2-5, with D possibly being TRBD1 or TRBD2 (5 bases each). Sequencing was done on a sample of synovial fluid, either unsorted or a sorted T cell fraction (not recorded which). The TCR was taken from a male donor with ankylosing spondylitis. This CDR3 is CASSRDRETQYF. CDR3 bases: TGCGCCAGCAGCCGGGACCGGGAGACCCAGTACTTC.